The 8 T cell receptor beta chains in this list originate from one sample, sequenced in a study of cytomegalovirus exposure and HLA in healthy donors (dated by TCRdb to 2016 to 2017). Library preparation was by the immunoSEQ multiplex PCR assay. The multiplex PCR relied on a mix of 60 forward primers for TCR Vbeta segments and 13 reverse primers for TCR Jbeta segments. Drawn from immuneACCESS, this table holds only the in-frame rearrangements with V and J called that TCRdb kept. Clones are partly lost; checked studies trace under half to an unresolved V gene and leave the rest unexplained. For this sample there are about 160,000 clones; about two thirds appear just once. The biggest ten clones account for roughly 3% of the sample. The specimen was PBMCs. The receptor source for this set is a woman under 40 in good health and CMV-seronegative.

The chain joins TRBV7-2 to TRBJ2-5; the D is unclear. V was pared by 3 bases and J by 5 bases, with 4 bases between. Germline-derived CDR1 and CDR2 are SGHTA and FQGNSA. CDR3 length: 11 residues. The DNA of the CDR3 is TGTGCCAGCAGCTTCAGGGAGACCCAGTACTTC. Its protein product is CASSFRETQYF.

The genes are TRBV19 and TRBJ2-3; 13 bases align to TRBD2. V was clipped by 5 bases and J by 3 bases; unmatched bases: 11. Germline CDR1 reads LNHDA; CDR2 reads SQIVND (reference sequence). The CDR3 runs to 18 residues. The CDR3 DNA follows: TGTGCCAGTAGTCCGGGACTAGCGGGGAATCTCGTTACAGATACGCAGTATTTT. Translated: CASSPGLAGNLVTDTQYF.

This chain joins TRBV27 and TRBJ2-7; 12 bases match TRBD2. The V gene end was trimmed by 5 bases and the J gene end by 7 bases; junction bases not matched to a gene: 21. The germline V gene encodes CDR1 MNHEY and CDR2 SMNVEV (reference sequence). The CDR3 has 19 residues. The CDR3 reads CASSPTAGELLAGGLEQYF. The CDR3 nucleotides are TGTGCCAGCAGTCCTACAGCGGGGGAATTACTAGCGGGAGGACTGGAGCAGTACTTC.

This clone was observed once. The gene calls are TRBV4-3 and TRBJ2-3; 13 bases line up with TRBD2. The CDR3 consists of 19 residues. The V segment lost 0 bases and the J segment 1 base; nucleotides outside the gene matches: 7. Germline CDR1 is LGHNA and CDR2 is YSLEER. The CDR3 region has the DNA TGCGCCAGCAGCCAAGATGAAAGACTAGCGGGGGGAGGCACAGATACGCAGTATTTT. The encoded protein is CASSQDERLAGGGTDTQYF.

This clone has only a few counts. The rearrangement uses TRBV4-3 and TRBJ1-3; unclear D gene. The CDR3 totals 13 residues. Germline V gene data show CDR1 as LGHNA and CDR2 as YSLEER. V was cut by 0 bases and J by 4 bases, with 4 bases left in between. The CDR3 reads CASSQDRGNTIYF. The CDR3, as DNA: TGCGCCAGCAGCCAAGATCGGGGAAACACCATATATTTT.

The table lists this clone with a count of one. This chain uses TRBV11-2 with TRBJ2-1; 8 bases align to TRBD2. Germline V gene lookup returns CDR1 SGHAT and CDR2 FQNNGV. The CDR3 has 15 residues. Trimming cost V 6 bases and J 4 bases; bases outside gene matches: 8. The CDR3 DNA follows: TGTGCCAGCAGATCCGGGGGGGGCCCATACAATGAGCAGTTCTTC. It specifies CASRSGGGPYNEQFF.

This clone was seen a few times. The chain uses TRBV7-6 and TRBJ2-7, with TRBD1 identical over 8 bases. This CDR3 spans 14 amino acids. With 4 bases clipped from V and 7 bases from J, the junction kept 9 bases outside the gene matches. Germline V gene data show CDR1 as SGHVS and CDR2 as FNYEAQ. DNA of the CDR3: TGTGCCAGCAGCTCCACGGACAGGGACGATGAGCAGTACTTC. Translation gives CASSSTDRDDEQYF. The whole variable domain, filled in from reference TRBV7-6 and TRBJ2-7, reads GAGVSQSPRYKVTKRGQDVALRCDPISGHVSLYWYRQALGQGPEFLTYFNYEAQQDKSGLPNDRFSAERPEGSISTLTIQRTEQRDSAMYRCASSSTDRDDEQYFGPGTRLTVT.

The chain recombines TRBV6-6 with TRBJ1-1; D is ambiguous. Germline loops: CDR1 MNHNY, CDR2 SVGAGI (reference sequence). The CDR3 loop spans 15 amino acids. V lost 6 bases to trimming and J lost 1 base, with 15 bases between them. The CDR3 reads CASRSLGSTNTEAFF. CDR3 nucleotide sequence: TGTGCCAGCAGATCCCTTGGGAGTACGAACACTGAAGCTTTCTTT.